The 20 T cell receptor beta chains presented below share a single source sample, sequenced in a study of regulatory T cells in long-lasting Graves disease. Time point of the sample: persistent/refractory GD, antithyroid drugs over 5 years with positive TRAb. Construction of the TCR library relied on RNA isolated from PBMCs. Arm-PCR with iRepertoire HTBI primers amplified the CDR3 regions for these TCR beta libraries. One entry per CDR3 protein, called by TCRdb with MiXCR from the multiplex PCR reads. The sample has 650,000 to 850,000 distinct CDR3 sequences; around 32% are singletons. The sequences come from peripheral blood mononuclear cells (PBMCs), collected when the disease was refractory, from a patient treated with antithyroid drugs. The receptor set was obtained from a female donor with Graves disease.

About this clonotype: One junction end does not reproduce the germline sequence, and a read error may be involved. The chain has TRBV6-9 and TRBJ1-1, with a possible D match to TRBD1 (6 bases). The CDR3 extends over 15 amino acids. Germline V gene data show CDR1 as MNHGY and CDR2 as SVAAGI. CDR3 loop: CASSYLGHANTEALF. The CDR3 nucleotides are TGTGCCAGCAGTTACTTGGGACATGCGAACACTGAAGCTCTCTTT.

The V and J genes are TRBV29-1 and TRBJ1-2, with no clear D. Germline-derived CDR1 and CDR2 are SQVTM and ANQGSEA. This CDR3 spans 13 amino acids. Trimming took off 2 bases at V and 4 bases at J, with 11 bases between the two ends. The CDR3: CSVEWGGGYGYTF. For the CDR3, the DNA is TGCAGCGTTGAATGGGGAGGAGGCTATGGCTACACCTTC.

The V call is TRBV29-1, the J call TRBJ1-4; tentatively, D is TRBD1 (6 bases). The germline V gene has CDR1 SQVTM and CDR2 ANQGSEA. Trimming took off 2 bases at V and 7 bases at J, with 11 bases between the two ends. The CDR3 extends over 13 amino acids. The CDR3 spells CSVEPRGTEKLFF. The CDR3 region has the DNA TGCAGCGTTGAACCCAGGGGAACTGAAAAACTGTTTTTT. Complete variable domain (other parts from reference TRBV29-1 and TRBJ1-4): SAVISQKPSRDICQRGTSLTIQCQVDSQVTMMFWYRQQPGQSLTLIATANQGSEATYESGFVIDKFPISRPNLTFSTLTVSNMSPEDSSIYLCSVEPRGTEKLFFGSGTQLSVL.

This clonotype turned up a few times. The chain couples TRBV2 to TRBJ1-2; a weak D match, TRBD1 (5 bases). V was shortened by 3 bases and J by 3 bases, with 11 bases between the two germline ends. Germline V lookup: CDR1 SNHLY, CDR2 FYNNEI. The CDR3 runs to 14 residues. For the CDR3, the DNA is TGTGCCAGCAGTGAGGGTGCGGGGGACTATGGCTACACCTTC. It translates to CASSEGAGDYGYTF.

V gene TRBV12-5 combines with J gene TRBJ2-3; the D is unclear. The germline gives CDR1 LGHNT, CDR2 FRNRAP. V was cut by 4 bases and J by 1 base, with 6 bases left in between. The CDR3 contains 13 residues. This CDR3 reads CASGSRGTDTQYF. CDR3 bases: TGTGCTAGTGGTTCCCGGGGCACAGATACGCAGTATTTT.

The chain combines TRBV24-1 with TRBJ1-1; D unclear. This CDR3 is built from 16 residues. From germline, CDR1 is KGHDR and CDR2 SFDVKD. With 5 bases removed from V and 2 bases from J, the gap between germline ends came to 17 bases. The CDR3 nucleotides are TGTGCCACCAGTGTTCTACACCCAGGTATCAACACTGAAGCTTTCTTT. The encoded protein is CATSVLHPGINTEAFF.

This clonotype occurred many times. The chain's CDR3 is CASSLTQGFEQYF. The DNA for the CDR3 is TGTGCCAGCAGCTTAACACAGGGGTTCGAGCAGTACTTC. This rearrangement joins TRBV11-2 to TRBJ2-7, with TRBD1 matching 7 bases. CDR3 length: 13 amino acids. CDR1 and CDR2 from the germline V gene are SGHAT and FQNNGV. The junction had 4 bases not matched to a gene; V was cut back by 2 bases and J by 6 bases.

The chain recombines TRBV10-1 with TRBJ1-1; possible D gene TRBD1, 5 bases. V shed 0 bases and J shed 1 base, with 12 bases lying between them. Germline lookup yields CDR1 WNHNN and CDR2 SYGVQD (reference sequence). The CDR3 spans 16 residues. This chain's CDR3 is CASSESRGGPNTEAFF. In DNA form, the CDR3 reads TGCGCCAGCAGTGAGTCGAGGGGCGGACCGAACACTGAAGCTTTCTTT.

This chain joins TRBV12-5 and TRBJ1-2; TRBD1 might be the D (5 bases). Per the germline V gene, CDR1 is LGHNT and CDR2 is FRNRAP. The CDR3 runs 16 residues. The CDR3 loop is CASSVAGGGLNYGYTF. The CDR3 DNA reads TGTGCCAGCAGCGTAGCCGGGGGTGGCCTTAACTATGGCTACACCTTC.

CDR3 amino acids: CASSSPLSGYTGELFF. The CDR3 DNA is TGTGCCAGCAGTTCCCCACTTAGCGGGTACACCGGGGAGCTGTTTTTT. The chain links TRBV6-9 to TRBJ2-2, with 7 bases fitting TRBD2. There are 16 residues in the CDR3. Unmatched junction bases numbered 8, after V lost 4 bases and J lost 3 bases. Germline CDR1 and CDR2: MNHGY and SVAAGI.

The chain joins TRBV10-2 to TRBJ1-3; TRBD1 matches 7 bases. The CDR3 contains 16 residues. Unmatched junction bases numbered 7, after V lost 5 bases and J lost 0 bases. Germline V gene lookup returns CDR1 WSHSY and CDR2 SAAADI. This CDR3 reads CASSTRGQSSGNTIYF. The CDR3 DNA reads TGCGCCAGCAGTACCCGGGGACAGAGCTCTGGAAACACCATATATTTT.

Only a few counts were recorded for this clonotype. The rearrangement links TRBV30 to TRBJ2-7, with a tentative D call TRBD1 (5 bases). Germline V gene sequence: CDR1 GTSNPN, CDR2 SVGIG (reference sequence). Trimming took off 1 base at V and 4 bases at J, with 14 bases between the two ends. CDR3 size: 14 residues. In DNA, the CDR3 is TGTGCCTGGAGTGAAAGGGGTCGAGAGTACGAGCAGTACTTC. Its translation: CAWSERGREYEQYF.

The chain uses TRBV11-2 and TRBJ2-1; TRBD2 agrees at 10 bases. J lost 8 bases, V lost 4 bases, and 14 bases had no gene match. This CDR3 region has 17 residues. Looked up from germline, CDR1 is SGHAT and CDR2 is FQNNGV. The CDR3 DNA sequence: TGTGCCAGCAGCTCACCCACAGGGCTAGCGGGAGTTTATGAGCAGTTCTTC. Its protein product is CASSSPTGLAGVYEQFF.

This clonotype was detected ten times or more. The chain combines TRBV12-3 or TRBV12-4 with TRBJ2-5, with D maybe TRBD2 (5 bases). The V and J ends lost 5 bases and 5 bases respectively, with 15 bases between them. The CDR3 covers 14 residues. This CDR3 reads CASSPSSRRETQYF. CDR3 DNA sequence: TGTGCCAGCAGTCCGAGTTCCCGGAGGGAGACCCAGTACTTC.

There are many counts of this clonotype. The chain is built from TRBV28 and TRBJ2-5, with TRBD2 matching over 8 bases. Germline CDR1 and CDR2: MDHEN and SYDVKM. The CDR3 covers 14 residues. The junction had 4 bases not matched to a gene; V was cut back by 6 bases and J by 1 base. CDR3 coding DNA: TGTGCCAGCAGCCCCACTAGCGGCCAAGAGACCCAGTACTTC. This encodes CASSPTSGQETQYF.

In DNA, the CDR3 is TGTGCCAGCAGTTTACCGGGTTCAAAGACCCAGTACTTC. As protein: CASSLPGSKTQYF. The rearrangement uses TRBV27 and TRBJ2-5; D gene unclear. The germline V gene has CDR1 MNHEY and CDR2 SMNVEV (reference sequence). V gave up 2 bases and J gave up 6 bases, with 10 bases separating them. The CDR3 is made up of 13 amino acids.

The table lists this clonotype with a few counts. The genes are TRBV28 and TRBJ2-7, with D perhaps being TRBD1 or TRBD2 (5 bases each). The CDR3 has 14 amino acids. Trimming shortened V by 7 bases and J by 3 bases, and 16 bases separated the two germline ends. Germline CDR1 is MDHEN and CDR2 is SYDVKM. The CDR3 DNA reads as TGTGCCAGCACCCCCCCGGGGCCACACTACGAGCAGTACTTC. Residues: CASTPPGPHYEQYF.

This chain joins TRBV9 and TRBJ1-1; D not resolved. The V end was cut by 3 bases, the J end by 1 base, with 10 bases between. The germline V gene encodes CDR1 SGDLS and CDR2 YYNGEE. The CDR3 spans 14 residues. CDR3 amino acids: CASSAHDGNTEAFF. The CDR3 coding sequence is TGTGCCAGCAGCGCCCATGACGGGAACACTGAAGCTTTCTTT. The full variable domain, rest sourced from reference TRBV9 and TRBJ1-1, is DSGVTQTPKHLITATGQRVTLRCSPRSGDLSVYWYQQSLDQGLQFLIQYYNGEERAKGNILERFSAQQFPDLHSELNLSSLELGDSALYFCASSAHDGNTEAFFGQGTRLTVV.

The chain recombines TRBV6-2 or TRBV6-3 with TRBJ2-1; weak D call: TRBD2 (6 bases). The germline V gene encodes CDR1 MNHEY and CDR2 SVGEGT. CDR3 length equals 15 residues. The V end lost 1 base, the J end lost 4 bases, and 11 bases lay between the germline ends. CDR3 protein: CASSYLEGPYNEQFF. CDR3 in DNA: TGTGCCAGCAGTTACTTGGAGGGTCCATACAATGAGCAGTTCTTC.

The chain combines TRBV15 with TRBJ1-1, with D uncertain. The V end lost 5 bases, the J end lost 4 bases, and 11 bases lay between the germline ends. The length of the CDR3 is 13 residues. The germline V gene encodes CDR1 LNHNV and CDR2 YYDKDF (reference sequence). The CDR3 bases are TGTGCCACCAGCGCCCATAGAGGCACTGAAGCTTTCTTT. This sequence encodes CATSAHRGTEAFF.